These 23 T cell receptor beta chains were sequenced from one sample in a study of blood T cell repertoires in COVID-19 (dated by TCRdb to 2018 to 2020). Library generation was performed with the immunoSEQ multiplex PCR assay. Drawn from immuneACCESS, this table holds only the in-frame rearrangements with V and J called that TCRdb kept. Clones are partly lost; checked studies trace under half to an unresolved V gene and leave the rest unexplained. The sample has a few hundred thousand clones on record, 70% to 85% of them singletons. The ten top clones hold approximately 1.3% of the sample. The sequenced sample consisted of PBMCs or T cells enriched from blood (not recorded which). The receptors were gathered from a woman between 40 and 50 years old with acute COVID-19.

The chain combines TRBV24-1 with TRBJ2-2; TRBD2 agrees at 8 bases. Germline CDR1 reads KGHDR; CDR2 reads SFDVKD. J gave up 7 bases and V 1 base, and 4 bases lay outside the gene matches. The CDR3 has 15 residues. The CDR3 coding sequence is TGTGCCACCAGTGATTTCGGCGGGGGGATCGGGGAGCTGTTTTTT. Protein product: CATSDFGGGIGELFF.

This chain connects TRBV4-3 to TRBJ1-2; TRBD1 matches 7 bases. CDR3 length equals 15 residues. V trimming: 4 bases; J trimming: 1 base; junction bases outside the gene matches: 6. Germline V CDR1 and CDR2: LGHNA, YSLEER. The CDR3 nucleotides read TGCGCCAGCAGCCGAGTACAGGGGAATAACTATGGCTACACCTTC. Translation: CASSRVQGNNYGYTF.

CDR3 bases: TGTGCCAGCTCACCCTCCCCGAGAGGATCTAATTCACCCCTCCACTTT. It yields the protein CASSPSPRGSNSPLHF. V is TRBV18 and J is TRBJ1-6, with D unclear. Trimming removed 3 bases at V and 6 bases at J, with 15 bases between. CDR1 and CDR2 (germline): KGHSH, LQKENI. This CDR3 has 16 amino acids.

CDR3 amino acids: CASSLQGAGANVLTF. In DNA form, the CDR3 reads TGTGCCAGCAGTTTACAGGGGGCTGGGGCCAACGTCCTGACTTTC. This rearrangement joins TRBV27 to TRBJ2-6, with TRBD1 matching 7 bases. V shed 2 bases, J shed 2 bases, and the junction held 0 bases outside the gene matches. Germline V gene sequence: CDR1 MNHEY, CDR2 SMNVEV (reference sequence). The CDR3 consists of 15 residues.

V is TRBV7-2 and J is TRBJ1-5, with 9 bases fitting TRBD1. J gave up 5 bases and V 0 bases, and 11 bases lay outside the gene matches. Germline CDR1 and CDR2: SGHTA and FQGNSA. The CDR3 length is 18 residues. The CDR3 loop reads CASSLAGPGTGLDQPQHF. For the CDR3, the DNA is TGTGCCAGCAGCTTAGCTGGCCCTGGGACAGGGCTAGATCAGCCCCAGCATTTT.

The chain recombines TRBV7-2 with TRBJ1-2, with a weak D call TRBD1 (5 bases). Trimming pared 2 bases from V and 3 bases from J, leaving 13 bases between. The CDR3 is 15 amino acids. Germline V CDR1 and CDR2: SGHTA, FQGNSA. Here the CDR3 DNA reads TGTGCCAGCAGCTTAAAGCAGAAAGGGGACTATGGCTACACCTTC. This encodes CASSLKQKGDYGYTF.

This clone was counted between two and nine times. This rearrangement joins TRBV6-5 to TRBJ1-4; no reliable D call. The CDR3 runs to 15 residues. Trimming stripped 5 bases from V and 0 bases from J, with 10 bases between. Germline values: CDR1 MNHEY, CDR2 SVGAGI. The CDR3 loop reads CASSTEAPTNEKLFF. In nucleotides, the CDR3 is TGTGCCAGCAGTACTGAAGCACCAACTAATGAAAAACTGTTTTTT.

The V gene is TRBV28, the J gene TRBJ2-3, with 10 nucleotides matching TRBD2. From germline, CDR1 is MDHEN and CDR2 SYDVKM. This CDR3 spans 14 amino acids. The V segment lost 7 bases and the J segment 5 bases; nucleotides outside the gene matches: 6. CDR3 coding DNA: TGTGCCAGCACGCTAGCGGGAGTAGAAGATACGCAGTATTTT. Translating it yields CASTLAGVEDTQYF.

V is TRBV28 and J is TRBJ2-7, with D tentatively TRBD2 (6 bases). This CDR3 has 12 residues. With 6 bases removed from V and 3 bases from J, the gap between germline ends came to 9 bases. Germline values: CDR1 MDHEN, CDR2 SYDVKM. The CDR3, as DNA: TGTGCCAGCAGAACTAGCTACTACGAGCAGTACTTC. It translates to CASRTSYYEQYF.

The chain uses TRBV6-5 and TRBJ1-3, with D maybe TRBD1 (6 bases). V dropped 5 bases and J dropped 0 bases, with 11 bases sitting between them. The V gene's germline CDR1 is MNHEY and CDR2 SVGAGI. The CDR3 consists of 15 residues. In DNA form, the CDR3 reads TGTGCCAGCAGTCAGGACAGAAACTCTGGAAACACCATATATTTT. Translation: CASSQDRNSGNTIYF.

The chain couples TRBV6-5 to TRBJ2-3; 12 nucleotides align to TRBD2. The CDR3 consists of 13 residues. J lost 3 bases, V lost 8 bases, and 0 bases had no gene match. Germline assignment: CDR1 MNHEY and CDR2 SVGAGI. The CDR3 loop reads CASLAGGTDTQYF. The CDR3 bases are TGTGCCAGCCTAGCGGGGGGGACAGATACGCAGTATTTT.

The chain joins TRBV24-1 to TRBJ1-3; D might be TRBD1 (5 bases). V lost 2 bases, J lost 4 bases, and 11 bases lay in between. This CDR3 contains 15 residues. Germline-derived CDR1 and CDR2 are KGHDR and SFDVKD. The CDR3 here is CATSDWGKGGNTIYF. CDR3 nucleotide sequence: TGTGCCACCAGTGATTGGGGCAAAGGGGGAAACACCATATATTTT.

The V call is TRBV30, the J call TRBJ1-2; D is uncertain. V was pared by 3 bases and J by 7 bases, with 15 bases between. Germline V gene data show CDR1 as GTSNPN and CDR2 as SVGIG (reference sequence). This CDR3 has 13 amino acids. The CDR3 sequence is CAWSPDGGLGYTF. The CDR3 DNA reads TGTGCCTGGAGCCCGGACGGCGGGCTTGGCTACACCTTC.

The chain combines TRBV11-1 with TRBJ1-1; tentatively, D is TRBD1 (6 bases). The CDR3 has 16 residues. The V end lost 5 bases, the J end lost 0 bases, and 16 bases lay between the germline ends. Germline V gene sequence: CDR1 SGHAT, CDR2 FQDESV (reference sequence). The CDR3 loop is CASSRHPGQLNTEAFF. In DNA, the CDR3 is TGTGCCAGCAGCCGTCATCCGGGACAATTGAACACTGAAGCTTTCTTT. Complete variable domain (other parts from reference TRBV11-1 and TRBJ1-1): EAEVAQSPRYKITEKSQAVAFWCDPISGHATLYWYRQILGQGPELLVQFQDESVVDDSQLPKDRFSAERLKGVDSTLKIQPAELGDSAMYLCASSRHPGQLNTEAFFGQGTRLTVV.

V gene TRBV12-3 or TRBV12-4 combines with J gene TRBJ2-7; the D gene is possibly TRBD2 (5 bases). V was cut by 8 bases and J by 4 bases, with 15 bases left in between. The CDR3 has 13 amino acids. CDR3 bases: TGTGCCAGCGCGGGCCTTATGTTATACGAGCAGTACTTC. This codes for CASAGLMLYEQYF.

The chain combines TRBV30 with TRBJ1-2, with a tentative D call TRBD1 (5 bases). Germline V gene sequence: CDR1 GTSNPN, CDR2 SVGIG (reference sequence). This CDR3 has 13 amino acids. Trimming removed 5 bases at V and 2 bases at J, with 12 bases between. The CDR3 protein is CAWGRRGNYGYTF. The CDR3 bases are TGTGCCTGGGGGCGGCGGGGGAACTATGGCTACACCTTC.

This chain joins TRBV18 and TRBJ2-5; 7 nucleotides agree with TRBD2. Losses at the gene ends were 6 bases for V and 2 bases for J; bases not matched to a gene: 9. CDR3 length equals 15 residues. The germline V gene has CDR1 KGHSH and CDR2 LQKENI. The CDR3 coding sequence is TGTGCCAGCTCCGGCCAGGGACTACTACAAGAGACCCAGTACTTC. It encodes CASSGQGLLQETQYF. Complete variable domain (other parts from reference TRBV18 and TRBJ2-5): NAGVMQNPRHLVRRRGQEARLRCSPMKGHSHVYWYRQLPEEGLKFMVYLQKENIIDESGMPKERFSAEFPKEGPSILRIQQVVRGDSAAYFCASSGQGLLQETQYFGPGTRLLVL.

The chain has TRBV15 and TRBJ1-3; no clear D gene. V dropped 5 bases and J dropped 7 bases, with 15 bases sitting between them. From germline, CDR1 is LNHNV and CDR2 YYDKDF (reference sequence). The length of the CDR3 is 14 residues. The CDR3 here is CATSQGGDENTIYF. CDR3 in DNA: TGTGCCACCAGCCAAGGAGGAGACGAGAACACCATATATTTT.

The CDR3 DNA reads as TGTGCCAGTAGTATACAGTTGAACACTGAAGCTTTCTTT. Its protein is CASSIQLNTEAFF. This chain joins TRBV19 and TRBJ1-1; unclear D gene. Germline-derived CDR1 and CDR2 are LNHDA and SQIVND (reference sequence). The CDR3 is 13 residues long. Between the trimmed V and J ends, which lost 2 bases and 0 bases, there was a span of 4 bases.

V is TRBV10-2 and J is TRBJ2-1; 8 nucleotides match TRBD2. V gave up 2 bases and J gave up 2 bases; unmatched junction bases: 8. CDR1 WSHSY and CDR2 SAAADI come from the germline V gene. This CDR3 region has 17 residues. DNA of the CDR3: TGCGCCAGCAGTGAGCCGGGACTAGTACCCCCCTACAATGAGCAGTTCTTC. This gives the protein CASSEPGLVPPYNEQFF.

V gene TRBV3-1 (or the pseudogene TRBV3-2) combines with J gene TRBJ2-7, with TRBD2 matching 7 bases. There are 13 residues in the CDR3. Trimming at V came to 4 bases and at J to 4 bases, leaving 4 bases not matched to a gene. Looked up from germline, CDR1 is LGHDT and CDR2 is YNNKEL (reference sequence). The CDR3 bases are TGTGCCAGCAGCCGACTGCGGGGGTACGAGCAGTACTTC. Its protein is CASSRLRGYEQYF.

The chain uses TRBV11-2 and TRBJ2-1; no firm D call. Trimming left V 10 bases short and J 8 bases short, with 15 bases between. The V gene's germline CDR1 is SGHAT and CDR2 FQNNGV. The CDR3 totals 12 residues. The CDR3 region has the DNA TGTGCCACCCGAGGAGTGGCCCATGAGCAGTTCTTC. It translates to CATRGVAHEQFF.

J is TRBJ1-5 and V is TRBV19, with 7 bases matching TRBD1. V was clipped by 6 bases and J by 3 bases; unmatched bases: 5. From germline, CDR1 is LNHDA and CDR2 SQIVND (reference sequence). The CDR3 consists of 14 residues. The CDR3, as DNA: TGTGCCAGTAGCACGACAGGGAACAATCAGCCCCAGCATTTT. Translated, it gives CASSTTGNNQPQHF.